This T cell receptor beta chain was captured in a study of beta chain features in type 1 diabetes. Study in general: Healthy donors, compared against patients, showed similar age, gender and cell yields. Points from the study as a whole: Patients with type 1 diabetes carried fewer insertions and had more deletions at their VDJ junctions. All four CD4+ subsets of Type 1 diabetes patients contained TCRB CDR3s that were moderately but significantly shorter.

This clone was detected a few times. Its antigen is not known. Sampling consisted of one heparinised blood draw per donor, averaging roughly 110 mL. The ends lost 3 bases at V and 6 bases at J; junction bases unmatched: 3. Per germline, CDR1 SGHRS and CDR2 YFSETQ. The CDR3 length is 12 residues. Since all of the isolated RNA was reverse transcribed, expressed TCRB transcripts were what got sequenced. Profiled with immunoSEQ multiplex PCR; TCRdb holds only in-frame clones, not every one. Of over 650,000 clones listed, about 14% are singletons. The sequence derives from a man between 18 and 29 years old with type 1 diabetes. V is TRBV5-1 and J is TRBJ2-7, with TRBD1 matching 7 bases. Sequences were obtained from naive CD4+ T cells from blood. This chain's CDR3 is CASSSTGAEQYF. In DNA, the CDR3 is TGCGCCAGCAGCTCTACAGGGGCCGAGCAGTACTTC.